The sequence of this T cell receptor (beta chain) was determined in a study of CD8 T cells in ankylosing spondylitis. Broader study findings: A CD8+ phenotype characterized the disease-linked clones, which were relatively rare in peripheral blood. Reportedly, matched ankylosing spondylitis synovial fluid was significantly enriched for disease-linked clones.

Remarks on this clonotype: Its antigen is still unknown.

This CDR3 has 19 amino acids. The germline gives CDR1 SGHVS, CDR2 FQNEAQ. V shed 4 bases, J shed 2 bases, and the junction held 14 bases outside the gene matches. 5'-RACE, quantitative and with molecular barcodes, yielded the TCR beta libraries. TCRdb processed the 5' RACE reads anew with MiXCR; each CDR3 protein has one entry. The sample consists of roughly 190,000 distinct CDR3 sequences, about 13% of them appearing once. The source material was blood, either unsorted or a sorted T cell fraction (not recorded which). The receptor's source is a male donor with ankylosing spondylitis or in good health (not recorded which). This chain uses TRBV7-8 with TRBJ2-5; 12 bases are shared with TRBD2. The CDR3 sequence is CASSSLTSGGHFSQETQYF. Here the CDR3 DNA reads TGTGCCAGCAGCTCCTTGACTAGCGGGGGCCATTTTTCTCAAGAGACCCAGTACTTC.